This T cell receptor (beta chain) is drawn from a study of blood T cell repertoires in COVID-19 (dated by TCRdb to 2018 to 2021). As for the study more broadly: The collaborator samples originated in the United States, Italy and Spain and spanned the acute and convalescent phases of COVID-19. The prospective study material was composed of cDNA or gDNA derived from T cells, B-cell-depleted T cells, or PBMCs. The dataset comprised deeply sampled blood TCRbeta repertoires from subjects exposed to, actively infected with, or recovered from COVID-19. Samples were obtained from the ongoing ImmuneRACE study (first 160 participants) and from 1,200 or so subjects provided by 6 global collaborators. The sample metadata nearly always contained a de-identified subject ID, COVID-19 status, age in years and sex. HLA class I and class II types, where available, came from metadata supplied by the sample provider rather than from assay-based typing. The repertoires were released in a freely available public database intended as a resource for research on the immune response to SARS-CoV-2. Summary of the overall study and its limitations: The quantity of clinical and demographic metadata differed by source and by participant and was supplied without curation.

TCRbeta CDR3 regions were amplified from genomic DNA by means of the immunoSEQ Assay, a bias-controlled multiplex PCR. Under the source paper's analysis protocol: Nucleated cell counts per sample were estimated from amplification of reference gene primers within the assay. Sequence reads were collapsed and filtered to measure the absolute abundance of every unique TCRbeta CDR3 rearrangement. For each sample, productive Simpson clonality was calculated by taking the square root of Simpson's diversity index across productive rearrangements. Here the immuneACCESS table is served through TCRdb, limited to in-frame sequences with V and J called. Missing clones are a known gap in these copies; in checked studies unresolved V genes cover under half, and the rest lacks a known reason. V and J calls and clone size follow that table, whereas D and trimming were derived from the DNA. The sample includes tens of thousands of clones, with approximately 89% observed a single time. The ten largest clones capture under 20% of the sample.

According to the germline V gene, CDR1 reads SGHTA and CDR2 reads FQGNSA. Trimming at the junction amounts to 1 base on V and 8 bases on J, and the germline ends lie 9 bases apart. The CDR3 runs 13 amino acids, cysteine and phenylalanine included. The retained sequence is limited to the CDR3, 39 bases, with the frame set at the first base. The collaborating institutions used their own protocols to collect whole blood in K2EDTA tubes. For TCRbeta analysis, collaborators shipped samples as frozen whole blood, isolated PBMCs, or DNA extracted from either of those sample types. Comments on this clone: Its antigen is currently not known. Base quality data are lacking; no much larger clone is found one base away.

Recombination linked TRBV7-2 to TRBJ2-4; the D gene is possibly TRBD1, with 6 bases matching. What was sequenced was peripheral blood. The TCR originated in a human donor in a cohort sampled during active COVID-19. CDR3 loop: CASSLEDRHIQYF. The bases are TGTGCCAGCAGCTTAGAGGACAGACACATTCAGTACTTC.